The rows below give T cell receptor beta chains drawn from one sample of a study of technical replicates of blood from four donors. The repertoire was sequenced with immunoSEQ multiplex PCR; TCRdb's copy has only in-frame clones and lacks some. Seen here are 84,000 or so clones, 85% to 95% observed once, and the top ten hold roughly 0.25%. Material for sequencing was T cells isolated from PBMCs. The origin of the receptors is a human donor in good health. CDR3s include the opening cysteine and the closing phenylalanine or tryptophan. The D gene is left open where the match is weak. Part of the rows lack a size; the others show once, few, many or a class for expanded clones.

j_gene	abundance	d_gene	v_gene	CDR3aa	CDR3nt
TRBJ2-7	NA	TRBD1	TRBV5-5	CASSLWTGTYEQYF	TGTGCCAGCAGCCTGTGGACAGGGACCTACGAGCAGTACTTC
TRBJ2-1	few	NA	TRBV5-1	CASSLGPTRNEQFF	TGCGCCAGCAGCTTGGGTCCTACTAGGAATGAGCAGTTCTTC
TRBJ1-5	NA	TRBD1	TRBV19	CASAFNRGWSNQPQHF	TGTGCCAGCGCATTCAACAGGGGATGGAGCAATCAGCCCCAGCATTTT
TRBJ2-7	NA	TRBD1	TRBV30	CAWNSKGASYEQYF	TGTGCCTGGAATAGTAAGGGGGCATCTTACGAGCAGTACTTC
TRBJ2-5	NA	NA	TRBV28	CASRSALYQETQYF	TGTGCCAGCCGTAGTGCCCTGTACCAAGAGACCCAGTACTTC
TRBJ2-1	NA	TRBD2	TRBV29-1	CSVELAGVHNEQFF	TGCAGCGTTGAACTAGCGGGAGTCCACAATGAGCAGTTCTTC
TRBJ2-2	once	NA	TRBV27	CASSLWPGRGTGELFF	TGTGCCAGCAGTTTATGGCCAGGAAGGGGGACCGGGGAGCTGTTTTTT
TRBJ2-1	NA	TRBD1	TRBV13	CASSLGDRVGNEQFF	TGTGCCAGCAGCTTAGGGGACAGGGTGGGCAATGAGCAGTTCTTC
TRBJ2-3	NA	TRBD2	TRBV2	CASSYGLAGGPADTQYF	TGTGCCAGCAGTTATGGACTAGCGGGAGGGCCCGCGGATACGCAGTATTTT
TRBJ1-2	NA	TRBD1	TRBV5-1	CASSWGQTNYGYTF	TGCGCCAGCAGCTGGGGACAGACAAACTATGGCTACACCTTC